This T cell receptor beta chain appears in the sequencing data of a study of blood T cell repertoires in COVID-19. Study-level information: Specimens from acute and convalescent COVID-19 originated in the United States, Italy and Spain. The analysed material was cDNA or gDNA that came from T cells, B-cell-depleted T cells, or PBMCs.

Original analysis: The authors estimated nucleated cell counts from reference gene primer amplification. Data came from immunoSEQ multiplex PCR; TCRdb stores just in-frame clones and leaves some out. For V, J and clone size, that table is used; D and trimming come from the DNA. The table shows roughly 250,000 clones, with about four fifths occurring only once. The sample holds one count of this clone. The CDR3 is made up of 17 amino acids. From germline, CDR1 is SGHTA and CDR2 FQGNSA. The V segment lost 5 bases and the J segment 0 bases; nucleotides outside the gene matches: 7. The chain joins TRBV7-2 to TRBJ1-3; 10 bases match TRBD1. Material: peripheral blood. The TCR sequence derives from a woman aged 70-85 years with acute or convalescent COVID-19. For the CDR3, the DNA is TGTGCCAGCAGCACCGGACAGGGGGTAATCTCTGGAAACACCATATATTTT. It is translated as CASSTGQGVISGNTIYF.